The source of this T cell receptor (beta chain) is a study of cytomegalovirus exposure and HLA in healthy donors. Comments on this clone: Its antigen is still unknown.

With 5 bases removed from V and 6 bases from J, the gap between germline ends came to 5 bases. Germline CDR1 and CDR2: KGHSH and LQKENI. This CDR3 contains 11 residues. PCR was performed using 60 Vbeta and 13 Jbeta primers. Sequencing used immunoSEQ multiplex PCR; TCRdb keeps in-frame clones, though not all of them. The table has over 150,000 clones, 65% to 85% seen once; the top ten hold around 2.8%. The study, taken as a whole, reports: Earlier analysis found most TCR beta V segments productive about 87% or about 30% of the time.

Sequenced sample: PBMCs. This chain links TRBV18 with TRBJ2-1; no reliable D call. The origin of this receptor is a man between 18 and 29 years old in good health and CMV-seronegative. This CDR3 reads CASSGGNEQFF. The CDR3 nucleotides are TGTGCCAGCTCAGGCGGCAATGAGCAGTTCTTC.